These T cell receptor beta chains were read from a single sample in a study of shared clonotypes between healthy human individuals. This table comes from immunoSEQ multiplex PCR, and its TCRdb copy is limited to in-frame clones, with some not included. The sample consists of fewer than 400,000 clones, around 74% of them appearing once. Sequencing was carried out using memory CD4+ T cells sorted from blood. The receptor source for this set is a man younger than 40 in good health. CDR3s include the opening cysteine and the closing phenylalanine or tryptophan. Fields, in order: J gene, D gene, clone size, V gene, CDR3 length, CDR3 DNA, CDR3 protein. The D gene is left open where the match is weak. Expanded clones are given a class, and other clones once, few, many or no size at all.

j_gene: TRBJ2-7; d_gene: -; abundance: -; v_gene: TRBV18; len: 13; CDR3nt: TGTGCCAGCTCACCGGTTTCAGGGCTCGAGCAGTACTTC; CDR3aa: CASSPVSGLEQYF
j_gene: TRBJ2-2; d_gene: TRBD1; abundance: -; v_gene: TRBV7-8; len: 14; CDR3nt: TGTGCCAGTACAGGGGAATGGAACACCGGGGAGCTGTTTTTT; CDR3aa: CASTGEWNTGELFF
j_gene: TRBJ2-2; d_gene: -; abundance: few; v_gene: TRBV19; len: 15; CDR3nt: TGTGCCAGTAGTATATCTGGGAAGTTGACCGGGGAGCTGTTTTTT; CDR3aa: CASSISGKLTGELFF
j_gene: TRBJ1-5; d_gene: -; abundance: -; v_gene: TRBV2; len: 14; CDR3nt: TGTGCCAGCAGTGATCGACAGTCGTGGCAGCCCCAGCATTTT; CDR3aa: CASSDRQSWQPQHF
j_gene: TRBJ2-1; d_gene: TRBD2; abundance: many; v_gene: TRBV5-6; len: 15; CDR3nt: TGTGCCAGCAGCTTGTTATCGGGAGGGTCCAATGAGCAGTTCTTC; CDR3aa: CASSLLSGGSNEQFF
j_gene: TRBJ2-1; d_gene: TRBD2; abundance: -; v_gene: TRBV5-4; len: 12; CDR3nt: TGTGCCAGCAGCCCCTGGGCGGGACTAGGGATCTTC; CDR3aa: CASSPWAGLGIF
j_gene: TRBJ1-1; d_gene: TRBD1; abundance: -; v_gene: TRBV18; len: 15; CDR3nt: TGTGCCAGCTCATCTCCGGGACAGGGGAGGACTGAAGCTTTCTTT; CDR3aa: CASSSPGQGRTEAFF
j_gene: TRBJ2-2; d_gene: TRBD2; abundance: -; v_gene: TRBV5-1; len: 15; CDR3nt: TGCGCCAGCAGCTTGGGGCTAGCGGGCACCGGGGAGCTGTTTTTT; CDR3aa: CASSLGLAGTGELFF
j_gene: TRBJ1-2; d_gene: -; abundance: once; v_gene: TRBV6-6; len: 13; CDR3nt: TGTGCCAGCAGTATCCGACCCACTACTGGCTACACCTTC; CDR3aa: CASSIRPTTGYTF
j_gene: TRBJ2-7; d_gene: -; abundance: -; v_gene: TRBV5-6; len: 13; CDR3nt: TGTGCCAGCAGCTTGTCGGGAGCAAGGGAGCAGTACTTC; CDR3aa: CASSLSGAREQYF
j_gene: TRBJ2-2; d_gene: -; abundance: few; v_gene: TRBV19; len: 14; CDR3nt: TGTGCCAGTAGAGCGGGACATAACACCGGGGAGCTGTTTTTT; CDR3aa: CASRAGHNTGELFF
j_gene: TRBJ2-7; d_gene: -; abundance: -; v_gene: TRBV15; len: 14; CDR3nt: TGTGCCACCAGCAGAGATTCAGGGACACGGATTGAGTACTTC; CDR3aa: CATSRDSGTRIEYF
j_gene: TRBJ1-2; d_gene: -; abundance: -; v_gene: TRBV2; len: 14; CDR3nt: TGTGCCAGCAGTGCTTCGGCAGGAAACTATGGCTACACCTTC; CDR3aa: CASSASAGNYGYTF
j_gene: TRBJ1-4; d_gene: TRBD1; abundance: -; v_gene: TRBV10-3; len: 14; CDR3nt: TGTGCCATCAGTCCGGACAGGGGGCTGGAAAAACTGTTTTTT; CDR3aa: CAISPDRGLEKLFF
j_gene: TRBJ2-1; d_gene: TRBD2; abundance: few; v_gene: TRBV7-2; len: 17; CDR3nt: TGTGCCAGCAGCTTAGCGGGGGCGCTGACTAGCGTCGATGAGCAGTTCTTC; CDR3aa: CASSLAGALTSVDEQFF
j_gene: TRBJ2-2; d_gene: TRBD2; abundance: many; v_gene: TRBV11-2; len: 16; CDR3nt: TGTGCCAGCAGCCGGAATAGCGGGGCGAGGACCGGGGAGCTGTTTTTT; CDR3aa: CASSRNSGARTGELFF
j_gene: TRBJ2-1; d_gene: TRBD2; abundance: once; v_gene: TRBV29-1; len: 12; CDR3nt: TGCAGCGCCCAGCGGGGGTACAATGAGCAGTTCTTC; CDR3aa: CSAQRGYNEQFF
j_gene: TRBJ2-3; d_gene: -; abundance: -; v_gene: TRBV19; len: 16; CDR3nt: TGTGCCAGTAGTCCCCGCCGACAGGAGAACACAGATACGCAGTATTTT; CDR3aa: CASSPRRQENTDTQYF
j_gene: TRBJ1-5; d_gene: -; abundance: -; v_gene: TRBV5-1; len: 15; CDR3nt: TGCGCCAGCAGCTTGGGACCCGGGGGCAATCAGCCCCAGCATTTT; CDR3aa: CASSLGPGGNQPQHF
j_gene: TRBJ2-2; d_gene: TRBD1; abundance: -; v_gene: TRBV7-2; len: 13; CDR3nt: TGTGCCAGCAGTCAACAGGGGACCGGGGAGCTGTTTTTT; CDR3aa: CASSQQGTGELFF
j_gene: TRBJ2-7; d_gene: -; abundance: -; v_gene: TRBV28; len: 13; CDR3nt: TGTGCCAGCAAGGATGGGGTCCTTTACGAGCAGTACTTC; CDR3aa: CASKDGVLYEQYF
j_gene: TRBJ2-1; d_gene: TRBD1; abundance: -; v_gene: TRBV2; len: 12; CDR3nt: TGTGCCAGCAGTGAAGGACAGGGTCTCCCGTTCTTC; CDR3aa: CASSEGQGLPFF
j_gene: TRBJ2-2; d_gene: -; abundance: few; v_gene: TRBV10-1; len: 15; CDR3nt: TGCGCCAGCAGTGAAATCTCGGGGGGACACCGGGGAGCTGTTTTT; CDR3aa: CASSEISGGHRGAVF
j_gene: TRBJ2-2; d_gene: -; abundance: -; v_gene: TRBV11-1; len: 16; CDR3nt: TGTGCCAGCAGCTTTGGGACTTTCGCGAACACCGGGGAGCTGTTTTTT; CDR3aa: CASSFGTFANTGELFF
j_gene: TRBJ2-7; d_gene: -; abundance: -; v_gene: TRBV11-3; len: 12; CDR3nt: TGTGCCAGCAGCTTGAACGGGTACGAGCAGTACTTC; CDR3aa: CASSLNGYEQYF
j_gene: TRBJ1-2; d_gene: TRBD1; abundance: once; v_gene: TRBV10-3; len: 13; CDR3nt: TGTGCCATCAGTTTGGGGGACAGCTATGGCTACACCTTC; CDR3aa: CAISLGDSYGYTF
j_gene: TRBJ1-2; d_gene: -; abundance: -; v_gene: TRBV5-5; len: 13; CDR3nt: TGTGCCAGCAGCTTGGACGGGCTCTATGGCTACACCTTC; CDR3aa: CASSLDGLYGYTF
j_gene: TRBJ1-2; d_gene: TRBD1; abundance: -; v_gene: TRBV5-4; len: 15; CDR3nt: TGTGCCAGCACCTTGAGGACAGGGGGAATTATGGGCTACACCTTC; CDR3aa: CASTLRTGGIMGYTF
j_gene: TRBJ1-2; d_gene: -; abundance: -; v_gene: TRBV2; len: 16; CDR3nt: TGTGCCAGCAGTGAAGAGGGGCAGGGAGGTAACTATGGCTACACCTTC; CDR3aa: CASSEEGQGGNYGYTF
j_gene: TRBJ1-1; d_gene: TRBD1; abundance: -; v_gene: TRBV25-1; len: 17; CDR3nt: TGTGCCAGCAGTGAATCAGGCAGGGGGCGGCCTAACACTGAAGCTTTCTTT; CDR3aa: CASSESGRGRPNTEAFF
j_gene: TRBJ1-2; d_gene: -; abundance: -; v_gene: TRBV6-5; len: 15; CDR3nt: TGTGCCAGCAGCAATAGGCCGAGGGCCAACTATGGCTACACCTTC; CDR3aa: CASSNRPRANYGYTF
j_gene: TRBJ2-4; d_gene: -; abundance: -; v_gene: TRBV10-1; len: 15; CDR3nt: TGCGCCAGCAGTGACGGGGGCGGCCCAGGGAACATTCAGTACTTC; CDR3aa: CASSDGGGPGNIQYF
j_gene: TRBJ2-4; d_gene: TRBD2; abundance: -; v_gene: TRBV5-4; len: 16; CDR3nt: TGTGCCAGCAGCCGCGACGGGGGGTCGACAAAAAACATTCAGTACTTC; CDR3aa: CASSRDGGSTKNIQYF
j_gene: TRBJ2-3; d_gene: -; abundance: once; v_gene: TRBV5-5; len: 12; CDR3nt: TGTGCCAGCAGCTTTTCAACGGATACGCAGTATTTT; CDR3aa: CASSFSTDTQYF
j_gene: TRBJ2-3; d_gene: TRBD2; abundance: few; v_gene: TRBV2; len: 14; CDR3nt: TGTGCCAGCAGTGGGCTAGCGGGAGCAGATACGCAGTATTTT; CDR3aa: CASSGLAGADTQYF
j_gene: TRBJ2-2; d_gene: -; abundance: -; v_gene: TRBV13; len: 14; CDR3nt: TGTGCCAGCAGCTTATATGGGAACACCGGGGAGCTGTTTTTT; CDR3aa: CASSLYGNTGELFF
j_gene: TRBJ1-2; d_gene: -; abundance: -; v_gene: TRBV4-1; len: 13; CDR3nt: TGCGCCAGCAGCCAAATTCCCCCGTATGGCTACACCTTC; CDR3aa: CASSQIPPYGYTF
j_gene: TRBJ2-3; d_gene: -; abundance: -; v_gene: TRBV7-2; len: 14; CDR3nt: TGTGCCAGCAGCTTAAGACAAAGCACAGATACGCAGTATTTT; CDR3aa: CASSLRQSTDTQYF
j_gene: TRBJ2-7; d_gene: TRBD1; abundance: -; v_gene: TRBV7-7; len: 12; CDR3nt: TGTGCCAGCGGGGACAGGGACCACGAGCAGTACTTC; CDR3aa: CASGDRDHEQYF
j_gene: TRBJ1-2; d_gene: TRBD1; abundance: many; v_gene: TRBV4-3; len: 15; CDR3nt: TGCGCCAGCAGCCCCGCCTCTGGACAGGGCACGAGCTACACCTTC; CDR3aa: CASSPASGQGTSYTF